This T cell receptor beta chain emerged from a study of blood T cell repertoires in COVID-19. Study as a whole: Some COVID-19 samples were acute and others convalescent; all came from the United States, Italy and Spain. T cells, B-cell-depleted T cells, or PBMCs provided the cDNA or gDNA that served as material.

In the authors' workflow: Nucleated cell counts were estimated from reference gene primer amplification. Clones were read by immunoSEQ multiplex PCR, and TCRdb kept only the in-frame ones, dropping some. From that table come the V and J calls and clone size; the DNA was used to work out D and trimming. The profile shows over 200,000 clones, about 83% of them singletons. After removal of 2 bases from V and 8 bases from J, the junction contained 3 bases not matched to a gene. The CDR3 has 13 residues. The germline gives CDR1 SNHLY, CDR2 FYNNEI. This clone was seen once. The J gene is TRBJ1-1, the V gene TRBV2; 9 nucleotides agree with TRBD1. The receptor was isolated from a man aged 55 to 70 who had recovered from COVID-19. The sequenced material came from peripheral blood. The CDR3 DNA is TGTGCCAGCAGTGAATCAGGGACAGGGGAAGCTTTCTTT. Encoded protein: CASSESGTGEAFF.